This T cell receptor beta chain was documented in a study of memory CD4+ T cells and cytomegalovirus serostatus. On the study more broadly: Healthy Belgian adult donors included about nine CMV-positive and some 24 CMV-negative people.

The sort gate was single viable CD3+CD4+CD8-CD45RO+ cells for memory CD4+ T cells. Serostatus was set by detecting CMV pp150, pp28, p38, p52 IgG. Study observations and caveats: CD4+ memory repertoires contained about two fifths of the roughly 150 reported CMV TCRbeta sequences.

CDR1 and CDR2 from the germline V gene are MGHRA and YSYEKL. The CDR3 extends over 16 amino acids. Trimming shortened V by 3 bases and J by 10 bases, and 24 bases separated the two germline ends. Assay: immunoSEQ multiplex PCR; the TCRdb copy retains only in-frame clones and omits some. This sample has 75,000 to 90,000 clones; around 80% occur once, and the top ten carry roughly 0.79%. Concerning this clone: Its target is not known.

This receptor was taken from an adult in good health and CMV-seronegative. V is TRBV4-1 and J is TRBJ1-2, with D possibly matching TRBD1 (6 bases). The sequenced material came from memory CD4+ T cells from blood. CDR3 in DNA: TGCGCCAGCAGCCACCGACGGGGGACACCGGGAACCGACTACACCTTC. This sequence encodes CASSHRRGTPGTDYTF.